The source of this TCR beta chain is a study of T-cell reconstitution after alpha-beta-depleted transplantation in children. Preparation of the TCRbeta library involved a method that used unique molecular identifiers. TCRdb independently ran MiXCR on the PCR reads; one entry per CDR3 protein. The top ten hold roughly 2.5% of the sample, which has 500,000 or so distinct CDR3 sequences, about 31% seen once. The germline gives CDR1 SGHRS, CDR2 YFSETQ. The CDR3 is 15 amino acids. The ends were cut back, 0 bases at V and 0 bases at J, with 10 bases in the middle. This clonotype was counted between two and nine times.

The chain recombines TRBV5-1 with TRBJ2-7; D possibly corresponds to TRBD1 (6 bases). The source is a human donor who donated a stem cell graft to a child with aplastic anemia. This specimen was PBMCs from the stem cell graft donor, taken from the stem cell graft. CDR3 in amino acids: CASSLAGASSYEQYV. The DNA for the CDR3 is TGCGCCAGCAGCTTGGCAGGGGCCAGCTCCTACGAGCAGTACGTC.